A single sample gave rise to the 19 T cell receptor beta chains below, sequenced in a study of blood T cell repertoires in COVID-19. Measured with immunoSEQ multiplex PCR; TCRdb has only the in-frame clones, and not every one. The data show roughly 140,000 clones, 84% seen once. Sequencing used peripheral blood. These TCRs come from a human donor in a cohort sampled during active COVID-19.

CDR3 in amino acids: CASSESGTRLYEQYF. The CDR3 coding sequence is TGTGCCAGCAGTGAATCAGGGACACGCCTCTACGAGCAGTACTTC. The V call is TRBV25-1, the J call TRBJ2-7; maybe TRBD1 (6 bases). The CDR3 spans 15 residues. Germline V lookup: CDR1 MGHDK, CDR2 SYGVNS. Deletions cut 1 base from V and 3 bases from J, with 13 bases between.

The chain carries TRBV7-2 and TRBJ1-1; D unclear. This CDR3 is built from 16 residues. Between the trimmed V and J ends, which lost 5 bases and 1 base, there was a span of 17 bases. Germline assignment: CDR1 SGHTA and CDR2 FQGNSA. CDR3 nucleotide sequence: TGTGCCAGCAGCCGGGAGAGGCCACTAAAGAACACTGAAGCTTTCTTT. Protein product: CASSRERPLKNTEAFF. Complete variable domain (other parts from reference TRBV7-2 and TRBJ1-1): GAGVSQSPSNKVTEKGKDVELRCDPISGHTALYWYRQSLGQGLEFLIYFQGNSAPDKSGLPSDRFSAERTGGSVSTLTIQRTQQEDSAVYLCASSRERPLKNTEAFFGQGTRLTVV.

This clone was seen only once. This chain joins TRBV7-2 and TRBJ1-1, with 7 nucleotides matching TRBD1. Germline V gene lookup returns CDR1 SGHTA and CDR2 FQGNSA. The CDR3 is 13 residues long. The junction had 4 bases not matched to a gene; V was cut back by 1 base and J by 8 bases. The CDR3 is CASSLGQGLEAFF. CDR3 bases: TGTGCCAGCAGCTTAGGACAGGGTCTGGAAGCTTTCTTT.

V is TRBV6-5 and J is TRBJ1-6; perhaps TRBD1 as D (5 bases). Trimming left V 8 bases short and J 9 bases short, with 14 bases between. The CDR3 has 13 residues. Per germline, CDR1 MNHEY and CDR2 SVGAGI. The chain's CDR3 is CASGVAGGSPLHF. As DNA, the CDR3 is TGTGCCAGCGGAGTGGCCGGGGGTTCACCCCTCCACTTT.

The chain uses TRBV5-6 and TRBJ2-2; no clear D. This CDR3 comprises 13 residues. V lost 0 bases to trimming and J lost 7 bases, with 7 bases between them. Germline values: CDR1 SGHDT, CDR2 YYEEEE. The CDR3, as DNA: TGTGCCAGCAGCTTGGATTATATCGGGGAGCTGTTTTTT. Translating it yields CASSLDYIGELFF.

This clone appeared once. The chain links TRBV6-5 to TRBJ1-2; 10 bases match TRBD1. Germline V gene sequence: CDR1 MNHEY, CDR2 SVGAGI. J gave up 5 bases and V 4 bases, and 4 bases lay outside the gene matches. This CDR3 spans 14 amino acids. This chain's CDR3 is CASSSLGQGYGYTF. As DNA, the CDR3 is TGTGCCAGCAGTTCTCTGGGACAGGGGTATGGCTACACCTTC.

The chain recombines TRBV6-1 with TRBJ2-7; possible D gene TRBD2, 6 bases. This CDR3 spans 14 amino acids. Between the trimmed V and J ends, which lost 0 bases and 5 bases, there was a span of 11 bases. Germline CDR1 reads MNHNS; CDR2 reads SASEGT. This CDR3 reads CASSEAGGVHEQYF. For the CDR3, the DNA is TGTGCCAGCAGTGAAGCGGGAGGAGTCCACGAGCAGTACTTC.

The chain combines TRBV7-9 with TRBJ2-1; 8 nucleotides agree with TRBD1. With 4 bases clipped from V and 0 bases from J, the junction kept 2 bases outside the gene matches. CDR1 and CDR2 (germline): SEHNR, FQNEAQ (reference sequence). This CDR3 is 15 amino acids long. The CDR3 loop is CASSSDRASYNEQFF. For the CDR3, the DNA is TGTGCCAGCAGCTCGGACAGGGCCTCCTACAATGAGCAGTTCTTC.

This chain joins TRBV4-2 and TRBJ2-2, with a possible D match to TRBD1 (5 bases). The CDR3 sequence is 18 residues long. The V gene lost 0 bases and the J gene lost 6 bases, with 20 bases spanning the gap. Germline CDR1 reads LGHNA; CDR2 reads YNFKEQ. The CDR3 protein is CASSQDQNRRIVSGELFF. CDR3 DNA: TGTGCCAGCAGCCAAGATCAGAACAGGAGAATCGTGTCCGGGGAGCTGTTTTTT.

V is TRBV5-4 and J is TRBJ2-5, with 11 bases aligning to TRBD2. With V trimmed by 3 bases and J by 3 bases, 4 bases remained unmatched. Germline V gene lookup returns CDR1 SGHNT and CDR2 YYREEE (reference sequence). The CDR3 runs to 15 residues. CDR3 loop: CASSSGLAEKETQYF. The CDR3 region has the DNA TGTGCCAGCAGCTCGGGACTAGCGGAAAAAGAGACCCAGTACTTC.

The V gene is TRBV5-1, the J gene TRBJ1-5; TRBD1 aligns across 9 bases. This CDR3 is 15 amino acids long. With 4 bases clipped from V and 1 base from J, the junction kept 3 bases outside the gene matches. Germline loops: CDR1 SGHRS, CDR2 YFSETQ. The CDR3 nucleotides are TGCGCCAGCAGCCCACAGGGGGCCAGCAATCAGCCCCAGCATTTT. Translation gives CASSPQGASNQPQHF. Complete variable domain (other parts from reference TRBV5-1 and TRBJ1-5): KAGVTQTPRYLIKTRGQQVTLSCSPISGHRSVSWYQQTPGQGLQFLFEYFSETQRNKGNFPGRFSGRQFSNSRSEMNVSTLELGDSALYLCASSPQGASNQPQHFGDGTRLSIL.

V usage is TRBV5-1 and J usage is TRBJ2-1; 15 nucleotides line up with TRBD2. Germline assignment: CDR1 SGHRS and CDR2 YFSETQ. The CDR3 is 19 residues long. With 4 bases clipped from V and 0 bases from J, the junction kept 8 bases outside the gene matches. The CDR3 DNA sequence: TGCGCCAGCAGCCACAGGACTAGCGGGGGGGCTAGCTCCTACAATGAGCAGTTCTTC. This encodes CASSHRTSGGASSYNEQFF.

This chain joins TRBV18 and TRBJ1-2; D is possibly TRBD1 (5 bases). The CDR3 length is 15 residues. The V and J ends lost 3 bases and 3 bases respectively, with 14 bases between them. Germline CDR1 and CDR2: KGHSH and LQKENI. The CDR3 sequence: CASSPTDSIHYGYTF. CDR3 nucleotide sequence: TGTGCCAGCTCACCGACAGACAGTATTCACTATGGCTACACCTTC.

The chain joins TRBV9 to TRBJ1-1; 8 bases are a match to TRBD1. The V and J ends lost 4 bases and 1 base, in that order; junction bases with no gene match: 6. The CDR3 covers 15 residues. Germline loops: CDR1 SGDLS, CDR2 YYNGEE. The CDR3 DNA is TGTGCCAGCAGCCCCGATGGGACAGGGAACACTGAAGCTTTCTTT. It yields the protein CASSPDGTGNTEAFF.

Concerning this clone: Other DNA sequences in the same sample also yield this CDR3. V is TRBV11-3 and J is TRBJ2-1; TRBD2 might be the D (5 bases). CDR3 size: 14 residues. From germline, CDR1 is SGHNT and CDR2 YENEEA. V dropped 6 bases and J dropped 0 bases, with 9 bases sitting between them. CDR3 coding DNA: TGTGCCAGCAGTTCGGGGAGCTCCTACAATGAGCAGTTCTTC. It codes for CASSSGSSYNEQFF. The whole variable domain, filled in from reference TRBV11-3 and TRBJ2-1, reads EAGVVQSPRYKIIEKKQPVAFWCNPISGHNTLYWYLQNLGQGPELLIRYENEEAVDDSQLPKDRFSAERLKGVDSTLKIQPAELGDSAVYLCASSSGSSYNEQFFGPGTRLTVL.

The CDR3 is CASSAQTGVPHFYEQYF. The CDR3, as DNA: TGTGCCAGCAGTGCCCAAACCGGGGTACCCCACTTCTACGAGCAGTACTTC. The chain combines TRBV6-1 with TRBJ2-7; tentative D call: TRBD2 (5 bases). Germline CDR1 and CDR2: MNHNS and SASEGT. This CDR3 spans 17 amino acids. With 4 bases removed from V and 3 bases from J, the gap between germline ends came to 22 bases.

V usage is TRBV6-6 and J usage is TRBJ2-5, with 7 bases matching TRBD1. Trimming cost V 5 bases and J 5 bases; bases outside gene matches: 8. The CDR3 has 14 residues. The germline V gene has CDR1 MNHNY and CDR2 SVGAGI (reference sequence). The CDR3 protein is CASSLPGQTETQYF. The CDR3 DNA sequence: TGTGCCAGCAGTCTCCCGGGACAGACGGAGACCCAGTACTTC.

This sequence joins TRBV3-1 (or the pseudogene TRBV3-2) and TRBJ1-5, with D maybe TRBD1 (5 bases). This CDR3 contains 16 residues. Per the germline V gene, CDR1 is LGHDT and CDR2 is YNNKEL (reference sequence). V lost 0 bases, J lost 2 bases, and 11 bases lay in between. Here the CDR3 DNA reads TGTGCCAGCAGCCAAGATCTTCCACAGGGCAATCAGCCCCAGCATTTT. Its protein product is CASSQDLPQGNQPQHF.

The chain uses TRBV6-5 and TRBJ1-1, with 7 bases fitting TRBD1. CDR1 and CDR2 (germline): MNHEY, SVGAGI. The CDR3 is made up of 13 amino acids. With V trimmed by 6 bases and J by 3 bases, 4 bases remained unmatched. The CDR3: CASSPDRDTEAFF. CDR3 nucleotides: TGTGCCAGCAGCCCCGACAGGGACACTGAAGCTTTCTTT.